One TCR beta chain is described in this entry. Here immunoSEQ multiplex PCR was the method, and the copy in TCRdb shows in-frame clones only, minus some. This sample has tens of thousands of clones, with 80% to 90% found just once. This sample stems from a study of blood T cell repertoires in COVID-19. This clonotype originated in a human donor in a cohort sampled during active COVID-19. Sequencing used peripheral blood.

Here the CDR3 DNA reads TGCGCCAGCAGCATCGGACAGTCGAACACCGGGGAGCTGTTTTTT. Translating it yields CASSIGQSNTGELFF. This chain joins TRBV5-1 and TRBJ2-2; D perhaps matches TRBD1 (6 bases). CDR3 length: 15 amino acids. Germline CDR1 is SGHRS and CDR2 is YFSETQ. V shed 4 bases and J shed 0 bases, with 10 bases lying between them.